The present TCR beta chain was sequenced within a study of blood T cell repertoires in COVID-19. Study-level information: Acute-phase and convalescent COVID-19 samples originated in the United States, Italy and Spain. Sources were T cells, B-cell-depleted T cells, or PBMCs; the material itself was cDNA or gDNA.

As originally analysed: Amplification from reference gene primers served as the basis for estimated nucleated cell counts. The method was immunoSEQ multiplex PCR; TCRdb's version includes in-frame clones alone and lacks a portion of them. That table supplies the V and J calls and clone size; D and trimming were determined from the DNA. The table lists 150,000 to 200,000 clones, under 90% of them singletons. Followed longitudinally, the Seattle patients had been enrolled during active infection. Trimming pared 0 bases from V and 6 bases from J, leaving 4 bases between. Germline assignment: CDR1 LGHNA and CDR2 YSLEER. The CDR3 extends over 12 amino acids.

The receptor's source is a person between 65 and 79 years old with COVID-19, enrolled during active disease. What was sequenced was peripheral blood. The rearrangement uses TRBV4-3 and TRBJ2-3; D gene ambiguous. The CDR3 spells CASSQEADTQYF. CDR3 nucleotide sequence: TGCGCCAGCAGCCAAGAGGCTGATACGCAGTATTTT.